The sequence of this T cell receptor beta chain was determined in a study of shared clonotypes between healthy human individuals (dated by TCRdb to the early 2020s). In the study overall: The cohort comprised a couple of women and a few men aged 18 to 49 years. Per donor, three plates each were used for CD4 naive and CD4 memory, two for CD8 naive, and one for CD8 memory. To estimate repertoire size and how much clonotype sharing occurs between individuals, the study deeply sequenced the blood TCR repertoires of five healthy adults. Different laboratories and diverse techniques were used to prepare libraries and sequence TCR repertoires, to increase sequencing depth and limit assay-specific biases. Each donor's leukapheresis produced roughly between about 0.9 and 9.5 billion PBMCs.

Turning to this clone: It has no known antigen specificity. No per-base quality is available; no much larger clone lies one base away.

Points the paper makes about the study in general: The genetic and exposure-history diversity represented was limited by the small number of donors. Naive subsets generally had larger estimated clonotype richness than memory subsets. When a handful of donors were compared, the shared fraction of clonotypes was roughly 5% for naive CD4, roughly 3.4% for naive CD8, roughly 2.5% for memory CD4, and around 0.4% for memory CD8. Based on pairwise subsampling, the degree of clonotype sharing among donors was expected to be affected by sequencing depth. Incomplete sequencing was indicated by rarefaction of sorted-subset datasets, despite the large sequencing depth. Sampling was restricted to blood, and TCR repertoires in tissue are likely to differ from TCR repertoires in blood. Clonotypes shared by all four sorted-subset donors showed higher generation probabilities than non-shared clonotypes.

CD8 naive samples consisted of CD45RO-negative cells that were positively selected for CCR7, yielding a CD45RA+CCR7+ population without TemRA cells. Healthy HIV-negative adults with no recently reported acute infections or vaccinations were included as donors. All donors were Caucasian adults living in Nashville, Tennessee, USA. Blood was collected by leukapheresis, and PBMCs were isolated by Ficoll-Histopaque density gradient centrifugation and then cryopreserved in liquid nitrogen vapor phase. Analytical flow cytometry was used to check the purity and quantity of each magnetically sorted T cell population. Genomic DNA was isolated from each sorted fraction and quantified by UV absorbance on a Nanodrop 2000c. Using the deep immunoSEQ assay, TCR CDR3 regions were amplified from genomic DNA by multiplex PCR. Extracted genomic DNA from each cell subset was spread evenly across all wells of several immunoSEQ 96-well plates, with each plate serving as a replicate. Each replicate PCR for sorted subsets received about 180 ng genomic DNA, equal to about 30,000 T cell genomes. Purified libraries were measured with a Qubit 3.0 fluorometer, size-checked on a Bioanalyzer 2100, and measured again with the KAPA Library Quantification kit. A separate single-read 150-cycle Illumina NextSeq 550 flow cell was used to sequence each immunoSEQ 96-well plate. The authors processed their data as follows. Because only junctional sequences without quality scores were contained in the immunoSEQ output, filtering matching that applied to full-length reads could not be performed. To assign V/J genes and CDR3, sequences were annotated against IMGT germline references using PyIR, a Python wrapper for IgBLAST v1.9. Any read was removed if the V/J assignment was weak (E-value above 1e-6), the CDR3 was missing, or the read contained stop codons, out-of-frame junctions, or ambiguous translated residues. V3J clonotypes were defined as sequences sharing the same inferred V gene, J gene, and CDR3 amino acid sequence. Percentage overlap between repertoires was calculated by dividing the number of shared unique clonotypes by the size of the smaller repertoire. Three approaches were used to assess repertoire richness: RTK rarefaction, the Chao1 estimator, and Recon v2.1 estimates of unobserved clonotypes. OLGA was used to compute generation probabilities for all TCRbeta clonotypes that the gDNA method yielded from a few donors. This is the immuneACCESS table as TCRdb keeps it, with only in-frame sequences that have V and J called. A part of the clones is gone; compared with another copy, unresolved V genes explain less than half, and the rest is unexplained. V and J calls and clone size follow that table, whereas D and trimming were derived from the DNA. The sample table records millions of clones; roughly 94% of these occur just once. The top ten hold around 1.1% of the sample.

Source material: naive CD8+ T cells sorted from blood. What this sample's cell subset or site label stands for: CD45RA+CCR7+. The sequence was obtained from a man aged 18 to 29 in good health.

The DNA reads TGTGCCAGCTCACCCCCAGGGGGCTTCGAGACCCAGTACTTC. Translated, it gives CASSPPGGFETQYF. The receptor chain draws on TRBV18 and TRBJ2-5; 8 central nucleotides agree with TRBD1. V loses 3 bases at its end and J loses 5 bases; junction bases beyond the gene matches: 5. Including cysteine and phenylalanine, the CDR3 has 14 amino acids. Only the CDR3 DNA stays, 42 bases, in frame from base 1. Reading the germline V gene gives CDR1 KGHSH and CDR2 LQKENI.